Given below is one TCR beta chain in context. Libraries were prepared by immunoSEQ multiplex PCR; TCRdb keeps only in-frame clonotypes and omits some of them. The table records approximately 100,000 clones, more than 90% of them present only once. This specimen comes from a study of T cell responses to AZD1222 COVID-19 vaccine. Germline V gives CDR1 SGHDT, CDR2 YYEEEE. The CDR3 totals 16 residues. Trimming removed 4 bases from V and 10 bases from J; junction bases left unmatched: 15. This clonotype originated in an adult in good health. The sequencing used peripheral blood, collected on day 0 of AZD1222 vaccination. The chain uses TRBV5-6 and TRBJ1-1, with 11 bases aligning to TRBD1. As DNA, the CDR3 is TGTGCCAGCAGCCTACCGGGACAGGGGGGCTTTGTTGGAGCTTTCTTT. Protein: CASSLPGQGGFVGAFF. The full variable domain, rest sourced from reference TRBV5-6 and TRBJ1-1, is DAGVTQSPTHLIKTRGQQVTLRCSPKSGHDTVSWYQQALGQGPQFIFQYYEEEERQRGNFPDRFSGHQFPNYSSELNVNALLLGDSALYLCASSLPGQGGFVGAFFGQGTRLTVV.